These 26 T cell receptor beta chains originate from one sample sequenced in a study of shared clonotypes between healthy human individuals. This table comes from immunoSEQ multiplex PCR, and its TCRdb copy is limited to in-frame clones, with some not included. The sample has approximately 530,000 clones, more than 95% seen once. Sequencing input: naive CD4+ T cells sorted from blood. Subset defined: CD45RA+ positively selected. The receptors were sampled from a woman aged 25 to 39 in good health.

This rearrangement joins TRBV28 to TRBJ2-7, with 10 bases that match TRBD2. J was trimmed by 7 bases and V by 6 bases; bases with no gene match: 15. This CDR3 contains 16 residues. CDR1 MDHEN and CDR2 SYDVKM come from the germline V gene. CDR3 nucleotides: TGTGCCAGCAGCCAGGGTCACCTAGCGGGAGTTGGGGAGCAGTACTTC. It encodes CASSQGHLAGVGEQYF.

For the CDR3, the DNA is TGTGCCAGCAGAGGCCGGGTTTGGGACGAGCAGTACTTC. Its translation: CASRGRVWDEQYF. The J gene is TRBJ2-7, the V gene TRBV28; no reliable D call. This CDR3 has 13 amino acids. Germline V gene sequence: CDR1 MDHEN, CDR2 SYDVKM. Trimming stripped 6 bases from V and 5 bases from J, with 14 bases between.

The rearrangement joins TRBV6-6 to TRBJ2-3; D is ambiguous. V was shortened by 2 bases and J by 0 bases, with 6 bases between the two germline ends. Germline assignment: CDR1 MNHNY and CDR2 SVGAGI (reference sequence). The CDR3 is 14 residues long. In DNA form, the CDR3 reads TGTGCCAGCAGTTACGGGCACAGCACAGATACGCAGTATTTT. It translates to CASSYGHSTDTQYF.

The chain couples TRBV7-9 to TRBJ1-1; 7 nucleotides match TRBD1. J lost 0 bases, V lost 5 bases, and 9 bases had no gene match. Germline CDR1 and CDR2: SEHNR and FQNEAQ (reference sequence). The CDR3 consists of 16 residues. In DNA, the CDR3 is TGTGCCAGCAGCCCCCGTATCGGGACAGTGAACACTGAAGCTTTCTTT. Its protein is CASSPRIGTVNTEAFF.

V and J are TRBV2 and TRBJ2-2; D is uncertain. V lost 6 bases and J 5 bases, leaving 10 bases between the germline ends. Germline values: CDR1 SNHLY, CDR2 FYNNEI. CDR3 size: 13 residues. CDR3 sequence: CASRGRVTGELFF. The DNA for the CDR3 is TGTGCCAGCAGAGGAAGGGTTACCGGGGAGCTGTTTTTT.

The chain employs TRBV19 and TRBJ2-4; D is unclear. The ends were cut back, 4 bases at V and 0 bases at J, with 10 bases in the middle. This CDR3 contains 15 residues. Germline CDR1 is LNHDA and CDR2 is SQIVND (reference sequence). CDR3 protein: CASSTLSLAKNIQYF. CDR3 DNA: TGTGCCAGTAGTACGTTAAGTCTAGCCAAAAACATTCAGTACTTC. The full variable domain, its missing parts supplied by reference TRBV19 and TRBJ2-4, is DGGITQSPKYLFRKEGQNVTLSCEQNLNHDAMYWYRQDPGQGLRLIYYSQIVNDFQKGDIAEGYSVSREKKESFPLTVTSAQKNPTAFYLCASSTLSLAKNIQYFGAGTRLSVL.

V gene TRBV7-2 combines with J gene TRBJ2-1; 14 bases agree with TRBD2. J gave up 16 bases and V 2 bases, and 4 bases lay outside the gene matches. Germline assignment: CDR1 SGHTA and CDR2 FQGNSA. The CDR3 covers 13 residues. The CDR3 reads CASSLRTSGRSFF. Here the CDR3 DNA reads TGTGCCAGCAGCTTAAGGACTAGCGGGAGGAGCTTCTTC.

With regard to this clone: This CDR3 is also generated by other DNA sequences in the sample. The genes are TRBV18 and TRBJ1-1; the D is unclear. From germline, CDR1 is KGHSH and CDR2 LQKENI. CDR3 length: 13 residues. V lost 3 bases, J lost 2 bases, and 7 bases lay in between. The CDR3 spells CASSPTENTEAFF. The CDR3 coding sequence is TGTGCCAGCTCACCGACGGAAAACACTGAAGCTTTCTTT. The whole variable domain, filled in from reference TRBV18 and TRBJ1-1, reads NAGVMQNPRHLVRRRGQEARLRCSPMKGHSHVYWYRQLPEEGLKFMVYLQKENIIDESGMPKERFSAEFPKEGPSILRIQQVVRGDSAAYFCASSPTENTEAFFGQGTRLTVV.

This clone appeared a single time. The rearrangement uses TRBV7-3 and TRBJ2-2; D tentatively fits TRBD1 or TRBD2 (5 bases each). Germline CDR1 is SGHTA and CDR2 is FQGTGA. V lost 4 bases to trimming and J lost 9 bases, with 12 bases between them. The CDR3 runs to 13 residues. CDR3 amino acids: CASSSQSGRELFF. In DNA, the CDR3 is TGTGCCAGCAGCTCCCAGTCGGGGCGGGAGCTGTTTTTT.

This chain uses TRBV7-8 with TRBJ2-4; D is undetermined. Trimming removed 3 bases at V and 0 bases at J, with 15 bases between. Germline V gives CDR1 SGHVS, CDR2 FQNEAQ. This CDR3 contains 17 residues. In nucleotides, the CDR3 is TGTGCCAGCAGCTTGTGGTGGGGTTCGATAGCCAAAAACATTCAGTACTTC. Residues: CASSLWWGSIAKNIQYF.

V usage is TRBV28 and J usage is TRBJ2-1; possibly TRBD2 for D (6 bases). Germline V lookup: CDR1 MDHEN, CDR2 SYDVKM. V was cut by 6 bases and J by 5 bases, with 29 bases left in between. The CDR3 length is 19 residues. The DNA of the CDR3 is TGTGCCAGCAGCCCCAATTTTGGCACGAGCAGGAGGGAAAACAATGAGCAGTTCTTC. Protein product: CASSPNFGTSRRENNEQFF.

V gene TRBV6-5 combines with J gene TRBJ1-5; D not resolved. Germline V CDR1 and CDR2: MNHEY, SVGAGI. The CDR3 has 14 amino acids. The ends were cut back, 2 bases at V and 0 bases at J, with 5 bases in the middle. As DNA, the CDR3 is TGTGCCAGCAGTTACGGACGTAGCAATCAGCCCCAGCATTTT. This codes for CASSYGRSNQPQHF.

The chain is built from TRBV7-3 and TRBJ2-7; D perhaps matches TRBD1 (6 bases). The CDR3 has 14 residues. CDR1 and CDR2 from the germline V gene are SGHTA and FQGTGA. Trimming cost V 5 bases and J 6 bases, with 17 bases left between them. The CDR3 nucleotides read TGTGCCAGCAGCCGAACCGGACAGCCCAGCGAGCAGTACTTC. Its translation: CASSRTGQPSEQYF. Variable domain in full (rest from reference TRBV7-3 and TRBJ2-7): GAGVSQTPSNKVTEKGKYVELRCDPISGHTALYWYRQSLGQGPEFLIYFQGTGAADDSGLPNDRFFAVRPEGSVSTLKIQRTERGDSAVYLCASSRTGQPSEQYFGPGTRLTVT.

The chain couples TRBV2 to TRBJ2-1, with a weak D call TRBD1 (5 bases). Trimming removed 7 bases from V and 7 bases from J, with 14 bases in between. Germline CDR1 is SNHLY and CDR2 is FYNNEI. This CDR3 is built from 13 residues. The CDR3 sequence: CASTRETANEQFF. Written as DNA, the CDR3 is TGTGCCAGCACCAGAGAGACAGCAAATGAGCAGTTCTTC.

Details on this clone: In the same sample, other DNA sequences code for this CDR3. The genes are TRBV29-1 and TRBJ1-1, with D tentatively TRBD1 (6 bases). V lost 7 bases and J 0 bases, leaving 9 bases between the germline ends. Per the germline V gene, CDR1 is SQVTM and CDR2 is ANQGSEA. The CDR3 contains 12 residues. The CDR3 coding sequence is TGCAGCGCTGGACAGATGAACACTGAAGCTTTCTTT. This translates into CSAGQMNTEAFF.

V usage is TRBV6-6 and J usage is TRBJ2-3; 8 bases are a match to TRBD2. This CDR3 is built from 14 residues. V shed 8 bases and J 1 base; nucleotides not matched to a gene: 5. CDR1 and CDR2 from the germline V gene are MNHNY and SVGAGI (reference sequence). CDR3 protein: CASAAGGGTDTQYF. The CDR3 DNA is TGTGCCAGCGCGGCGGGGGGCGGCACAGATACGCAGTATTTT.

The CDR3 nucleotides read TGTGCCAGCAGGCTTGGACAGGGGGCAGGCAATGAGCAGTTCTTC. Translated: CASRLGQGAGNEQFF. The genes are TRBV27 and TRBJ2-1; TRBD1 matches 11 bases. The CDR3 runs to 15 residues. V lost 6 bases to trimming and J lost 6 bases; unmatched junction nucleotides: 7. CDR1 and CDR2 (germline): MNHEY, SMNVEV (reference sequence).

The chain uses TRBV21-1 and TRBJ2-7; the D call TRBD1 from the table was never checked on the DNA. TRBV21-1 is flagged as a pseudogene. The CDR3 consists of 14 residues. CDR3 nucleotides: TGTGCCAGCATCTTTACGACAGCCTCCTACGAGCAGTACTTC. Translation gives CASIFTTASYEQYF.

The chain couples TRBV2 to TRBJ2-5; 10 nucleotides align to TRBD2. The CDR3 runs 16 residues. Germline CDR1 is SNHLY and CDR2 is FYNNEI. V gave up 6 bases and J gave up 4 bases; unmatched junction bases: 11. The CDR3 is CASSVSSGRGGETQYF. The DNA of the CDR3 is TGTGCCAGCAGCGTTTCTAGCGGGAGAGGGGGAGAGACCCAGTACTTC.

This clone was counted once. The chain links TRBV25-1 to TRBJ1-2; D not resolved. This CDR3 region has 13 residues. CDR1 and CDR2 (germline): MGHDK, SYGVNS. V lost 2 bases to trimming and J lost 6 bases, with 10 bases between them. For the CDR3, the DNA is TGTGCCAGCAGTGAACCCAAAAACCATGGCTACACCTTC. Its translation is CASSEPKNHGYTF.

This chain connects TRBV11-2 to TRBJ2-7; possibly TRBD1 for D (6 bases). The V end lost 0 bases, the J end lost 6 bases, and 12 bases lay between the germline ends. This CDR3 spans 14 amino acids. Germline CDR1 and CDR2: SGHAT and FQNNGV. The CDR3 DNA reads TGTGCCAGCAGCTTAGATAGGACAGTCGGCGAGCAGTACTTC. Protein: CASSLDRTVGEQYF. The whole variable domain, filled in from reference TRBV11-2 and TRBJ2-7, reads EAGVAQSPRYKIIEKRQSVAFWCNPISGHATLYWYQQILGQGPKLLIQFQNNGVVDDSQLPKDRFSAERLKGVDSTLKIQPAKLEDSAVYLCASSLDRTVGEQYFGPGTRLTVT.

V usage is TRBV25-1 and J usage is TRBJ2-3, with TRBD2 matching over 9 bases. CDR1 is MGHDK and CDR2 is SYGVNS in the germline V gene. V shed 2 bases and J 2 bases; nucleotides not matched to a gene: 5. This CDR3 has 16 amino acids. Here the CDR3 DNA reads TGTGCCAGCAGTGAAGGCCTAGCGGGATACACAGATACGCAGTATTTT. Translated, it gives CASSEGLAGYTDTQYF.

The chain carries TRBV15 and TRBJ2-3; D is possibly TRBD1 (6 bases). V was pared by 1 base and J by 1 base, with 6 bases between. Looked up from germline, CDR1 is LNHNV and CDR2 is YYDKDF (reference sequence). The CDR3 extends over 14 amino acids. The CDR3: CATSRGTGTDTQYF. CDR3 in DNA: TGTGCCACCAGCAGAGGGACAGGCACAGATACGCAGTATTTT.

V is TRBV18 and J is TRBJ1-2; D is possibly TRBD1 (6 bases). The CDR3 is made up of 15 amino acids. Deletions cut 7 bases from V and 8 bases from J, with 23 bases between. Germline V gene data show CDR1 as KGHSH and CDR2 as LQKENI. The CDR3 DNA follows: TGTGCCAGCTTCACCAAAGTCCCAGGGGTTTTCGGCTACACCTTC. Its protein is CASFTKVPGVFGYTF.

The chain joins TRBV28 to TRBJ1-1, with D maybe TRBD1 (5 bases). The CDR3 has 17 residues. V lost 2 bases and J 1 base, leaving 17 bases between the germline ends. From germline, CDR1 is MDHEN and CDR2 SYDVKM. CDR3 bases: TGTGCCAGCAGTTTACACAGGCCGGAGGGGACGAACACTGAAGCTTTCTTT. Residues: CASSLHRPEGTNTEAFF.

V usage is TRBV19 and J usage is TRBJ2-1; tentatively, D is TRBD1 or TRBD2 (6 bases each). Germline assignment: CDR1 LNHDA and CDR2 SQIVND (reference sequence). V was pared by 9 bases and J by 2 bases, with 23 bases between. The CDR3 spans 17 residues. CDR3 sequence: CASTLGGPSSPYNEQFF. The CDR3 DNA sequence: TGTGCCAGCACCCTGGGGGGCCCTTCTAGTCCCTACAATGAGCAGTTCTTC.